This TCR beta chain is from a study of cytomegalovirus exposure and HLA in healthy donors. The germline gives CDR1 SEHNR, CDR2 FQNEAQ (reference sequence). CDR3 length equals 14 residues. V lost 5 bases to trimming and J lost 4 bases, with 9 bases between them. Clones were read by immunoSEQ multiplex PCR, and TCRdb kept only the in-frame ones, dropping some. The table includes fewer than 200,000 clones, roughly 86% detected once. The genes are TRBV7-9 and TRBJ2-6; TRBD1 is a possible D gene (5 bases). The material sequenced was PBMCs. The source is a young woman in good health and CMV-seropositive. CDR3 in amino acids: CASSPNRGANVLTF. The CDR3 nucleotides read TGTGCCAGCAGCCCGAACAGGGGGGCCAACGTCCTGACTTTC. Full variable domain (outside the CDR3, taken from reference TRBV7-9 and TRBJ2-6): DTGVSQNPRHKITKRGQNVTFRCDPISEHNRLYWYRQTLGQGPEFLTYFQNEAQLEKSRLLSDRFSAERPKGSFSTLEIQRTEQGDSAMYLCASSPNRGANVLTFGAGSRLTVL.